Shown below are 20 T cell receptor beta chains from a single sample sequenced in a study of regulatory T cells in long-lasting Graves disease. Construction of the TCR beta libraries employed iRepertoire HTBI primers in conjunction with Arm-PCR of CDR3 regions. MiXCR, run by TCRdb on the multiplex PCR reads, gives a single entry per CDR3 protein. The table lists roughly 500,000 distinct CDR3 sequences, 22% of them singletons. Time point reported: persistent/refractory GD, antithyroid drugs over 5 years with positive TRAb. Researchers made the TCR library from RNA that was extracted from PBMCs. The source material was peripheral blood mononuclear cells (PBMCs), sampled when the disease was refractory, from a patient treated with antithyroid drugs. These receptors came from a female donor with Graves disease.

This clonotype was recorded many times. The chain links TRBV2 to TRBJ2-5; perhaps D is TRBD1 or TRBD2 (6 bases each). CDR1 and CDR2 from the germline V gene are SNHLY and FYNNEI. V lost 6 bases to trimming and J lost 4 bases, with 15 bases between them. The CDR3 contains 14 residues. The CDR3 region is CASSVLRGPETQYF. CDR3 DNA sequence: TGTGCCAGCAGCGTTCTCCGGGGGCCAGAGACCCAGTACTTC. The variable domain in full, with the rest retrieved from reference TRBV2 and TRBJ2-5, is EPEVTQTPSHQVTQMGQEVILRCVPISNHLYFYWYRQILGQKVEFLVSFYNNEISEKSEIFDDQFSVERPDGSNFTLKIRSTKLEDSAMYFCASSVLRGPETQYFGPGTRLLVL.

CDR3 in amino acids: CSARDARPSGTIYETQYF. Here the CDR3 DNA reads TGCAGTGCTAGAGATGCCCGGCCTAGCGGGACAATTTACGAGACCCAGTACTTC. The chain has TRBV20-1 and TRBJ2-5, with 9 bases lining up with TRBD2. The CDR3 has 18 residues. In germline, CDR1 is DFQATT, CDR2 SNEGSKA (reference sequence). The J segment lost 5 bases and the V segment lost 0 bases, leaving 16 bases of the junction unmatched.

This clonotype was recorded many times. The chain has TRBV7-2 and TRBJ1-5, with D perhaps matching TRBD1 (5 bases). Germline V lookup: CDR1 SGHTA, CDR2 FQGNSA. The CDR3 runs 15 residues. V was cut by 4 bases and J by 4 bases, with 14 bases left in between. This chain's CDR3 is CASSSRDGPNQPQHF. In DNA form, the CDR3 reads TGTGCCAGCAGCTCCCGGGACGGACCTAATCAGCCCCAGCATTTT. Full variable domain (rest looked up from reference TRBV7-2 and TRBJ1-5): GAGVSQSPSNKVTEKGKDVELRCDPISGHTALYWYRQSLGQGLEFLIYFQGNSAPDKSGLPSDRFSAERTGGSVSTLTIQRTQQEDSAVYLCASSSRDGPNQPQHFGDGTRLSIL.

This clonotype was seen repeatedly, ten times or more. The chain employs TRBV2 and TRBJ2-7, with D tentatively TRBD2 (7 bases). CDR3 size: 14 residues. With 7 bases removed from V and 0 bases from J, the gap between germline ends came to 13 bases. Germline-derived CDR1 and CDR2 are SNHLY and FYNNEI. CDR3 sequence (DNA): TGTGCCAGCAATGGGCGGGGGCCCTCCTACGAGCAGTACTTC. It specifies CASNGRGPSYEQYF.

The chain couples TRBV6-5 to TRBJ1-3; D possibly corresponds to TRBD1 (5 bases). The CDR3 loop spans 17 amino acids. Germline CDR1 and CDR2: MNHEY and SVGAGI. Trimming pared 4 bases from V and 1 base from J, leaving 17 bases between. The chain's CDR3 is CASSSDGGGISGNTIYF. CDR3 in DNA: TGTGCCAGCAGTTCCGATGGGGGAGGTATATCTGGAAACACCATATATTTT.

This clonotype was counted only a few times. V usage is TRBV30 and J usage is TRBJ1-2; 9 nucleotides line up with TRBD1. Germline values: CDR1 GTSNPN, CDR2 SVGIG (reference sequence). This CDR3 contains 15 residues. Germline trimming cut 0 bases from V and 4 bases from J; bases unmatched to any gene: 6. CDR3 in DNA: TGTGCCTGGAGTGTACGGGACAGGGCCCTCTATGGCTACACCTTC. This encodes CAWSVRDRALYGYTF.

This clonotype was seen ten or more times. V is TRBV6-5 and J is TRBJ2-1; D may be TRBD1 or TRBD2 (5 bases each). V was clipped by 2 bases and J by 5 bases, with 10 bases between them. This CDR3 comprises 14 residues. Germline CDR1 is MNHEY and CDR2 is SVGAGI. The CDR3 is CASSYPGANNEQFF. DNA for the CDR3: TGTGCCAGCAGTTACCCCGGGGCCAACAATGAGCAGTTCTTC.

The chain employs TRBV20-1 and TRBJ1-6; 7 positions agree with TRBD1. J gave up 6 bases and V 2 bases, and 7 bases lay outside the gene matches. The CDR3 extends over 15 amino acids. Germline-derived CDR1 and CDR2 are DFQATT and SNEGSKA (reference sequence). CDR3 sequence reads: CSARMQGEFNSPLHF. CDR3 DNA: TGCAGTGCTAGAATGCAGGGGGAGTTTAATTCACCCCTCCACTTT.

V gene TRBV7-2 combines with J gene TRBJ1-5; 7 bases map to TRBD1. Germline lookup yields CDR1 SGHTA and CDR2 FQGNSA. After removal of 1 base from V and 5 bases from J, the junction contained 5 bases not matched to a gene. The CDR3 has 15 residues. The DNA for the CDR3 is TGTGCCAGCAGCTTAGAGGGGGCAGGACATCAGCCCCAGCATTTT. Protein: CASSLEGAGHQPQHF.

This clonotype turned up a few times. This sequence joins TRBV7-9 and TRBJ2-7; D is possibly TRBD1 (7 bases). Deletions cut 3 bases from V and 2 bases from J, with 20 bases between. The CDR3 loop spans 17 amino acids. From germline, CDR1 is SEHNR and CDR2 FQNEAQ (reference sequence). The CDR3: CASSFPTGAGQTYEQYF. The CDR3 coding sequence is TGTGCCAGCAGCTTTCCTACTGGCGCGGGACAGACCTACGAGCAGTACTTC.

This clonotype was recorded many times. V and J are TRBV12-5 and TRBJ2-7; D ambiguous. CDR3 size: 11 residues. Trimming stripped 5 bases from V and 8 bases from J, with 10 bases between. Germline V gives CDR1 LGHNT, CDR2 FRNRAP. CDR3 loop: CASGLLHKQYF. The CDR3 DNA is TGTGCTAGTGGTCTACTTCACAAGCAGTACTTC.

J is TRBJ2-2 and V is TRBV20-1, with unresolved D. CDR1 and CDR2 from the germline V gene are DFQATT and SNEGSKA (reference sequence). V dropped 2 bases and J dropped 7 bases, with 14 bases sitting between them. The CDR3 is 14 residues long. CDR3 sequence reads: CSARSDTPGGELFF. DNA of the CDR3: TGCAGTGCTAGAAGTGACACCCCCGGCGGGGAGCTGTTTTTT.

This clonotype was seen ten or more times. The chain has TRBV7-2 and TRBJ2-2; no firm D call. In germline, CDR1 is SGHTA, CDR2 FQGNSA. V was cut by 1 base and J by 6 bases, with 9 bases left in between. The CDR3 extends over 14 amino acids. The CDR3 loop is CASSLEDGAGELFF. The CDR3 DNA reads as TGTGCCAGCAGCTTAGAGGACGGCGCCGGGGAGCTGTTTTTT.

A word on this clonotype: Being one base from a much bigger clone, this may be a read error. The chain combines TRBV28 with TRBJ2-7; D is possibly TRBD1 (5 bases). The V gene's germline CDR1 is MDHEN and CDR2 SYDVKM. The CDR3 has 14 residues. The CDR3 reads CASRKTGNVDEQCF. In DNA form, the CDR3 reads TGTGCCAGCAGGAAAACAGGTAATGTCGACGAGCAGTGCTTC.

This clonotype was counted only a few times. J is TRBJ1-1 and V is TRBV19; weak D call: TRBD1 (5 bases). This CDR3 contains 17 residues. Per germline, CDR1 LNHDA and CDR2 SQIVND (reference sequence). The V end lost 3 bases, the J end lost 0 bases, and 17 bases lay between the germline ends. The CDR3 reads CASSIRGGWGMNTEAFF. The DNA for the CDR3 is TGTGCCAGTAGTATCCGCGGGGGGTGGGGGATGAACACTGAAGCTTTCTTT.

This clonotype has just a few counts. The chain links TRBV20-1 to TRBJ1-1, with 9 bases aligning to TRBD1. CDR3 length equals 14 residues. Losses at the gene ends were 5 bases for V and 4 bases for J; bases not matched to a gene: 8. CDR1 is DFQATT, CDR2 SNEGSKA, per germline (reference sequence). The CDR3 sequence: CSALTGTGFTEAFF. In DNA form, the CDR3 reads TGCAGTGCTCTCACCGGGACAGGGTTCACTGAAGCTTTCTTT.

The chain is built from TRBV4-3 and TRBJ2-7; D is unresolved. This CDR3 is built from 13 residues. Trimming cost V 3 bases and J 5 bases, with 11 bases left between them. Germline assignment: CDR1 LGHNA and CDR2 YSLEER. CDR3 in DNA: TGCGCCAGCAGCCAGAGTTTTTATCACGAGCAGTACTTC. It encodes CASSQSFYHEQYF.

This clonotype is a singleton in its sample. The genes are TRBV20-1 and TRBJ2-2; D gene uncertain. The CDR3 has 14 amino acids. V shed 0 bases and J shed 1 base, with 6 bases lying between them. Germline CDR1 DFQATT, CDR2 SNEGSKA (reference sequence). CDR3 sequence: CSARDGWNTGELFF. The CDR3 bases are TGCAGTGCTAGAGATGGATGGAACACCGGGGAGCTGTTTTTT.

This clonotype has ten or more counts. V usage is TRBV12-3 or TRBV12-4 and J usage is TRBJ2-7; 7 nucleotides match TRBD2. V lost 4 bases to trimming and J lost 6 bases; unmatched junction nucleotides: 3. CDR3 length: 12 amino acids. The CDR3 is CASSWGGGEQYF. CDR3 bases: TGTGCCAGCAGTTGGGGCGGGGGCGAGCAGTACTTC.

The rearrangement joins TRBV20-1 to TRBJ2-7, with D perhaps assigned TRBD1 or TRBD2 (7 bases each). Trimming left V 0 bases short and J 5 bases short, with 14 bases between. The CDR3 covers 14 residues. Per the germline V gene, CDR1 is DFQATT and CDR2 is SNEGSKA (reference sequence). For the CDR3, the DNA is TGCAGTGCTAGAGACATCAGGGGGGGTGACGAGCAGTACTTC. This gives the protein CSARDIRGGDEQYF.